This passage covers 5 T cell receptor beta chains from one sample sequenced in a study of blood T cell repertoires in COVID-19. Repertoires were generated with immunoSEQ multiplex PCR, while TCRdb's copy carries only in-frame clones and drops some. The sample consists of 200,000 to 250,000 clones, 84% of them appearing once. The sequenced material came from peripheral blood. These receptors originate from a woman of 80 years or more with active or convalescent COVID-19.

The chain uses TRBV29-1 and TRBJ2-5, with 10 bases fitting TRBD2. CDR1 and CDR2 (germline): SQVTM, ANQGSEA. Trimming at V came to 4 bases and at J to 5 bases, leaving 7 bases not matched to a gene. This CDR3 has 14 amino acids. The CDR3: CSVAVAGGTETQYF. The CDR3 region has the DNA TGCAGCGTTGCGGTAGCGGGGGGAACCGAGACCCAGTACTTC.

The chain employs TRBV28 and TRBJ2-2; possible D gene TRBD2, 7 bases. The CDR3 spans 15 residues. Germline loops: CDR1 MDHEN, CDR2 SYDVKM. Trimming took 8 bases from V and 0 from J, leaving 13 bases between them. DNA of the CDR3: TGTGCCAGCTTGGTAGGGGGGGCGAACACCGGGGAGCTGTTTTTT. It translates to CASLVGGANTGELFF.

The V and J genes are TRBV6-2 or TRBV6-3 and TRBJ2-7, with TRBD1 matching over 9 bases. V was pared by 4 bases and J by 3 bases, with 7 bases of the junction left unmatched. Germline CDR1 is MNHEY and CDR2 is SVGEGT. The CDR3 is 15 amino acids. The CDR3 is CASSSGDRAVYEQYF. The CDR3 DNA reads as TGTGCCAGCAGTTCCGGGGACAGGGCCGTCTACGAGCAGTACTTC.

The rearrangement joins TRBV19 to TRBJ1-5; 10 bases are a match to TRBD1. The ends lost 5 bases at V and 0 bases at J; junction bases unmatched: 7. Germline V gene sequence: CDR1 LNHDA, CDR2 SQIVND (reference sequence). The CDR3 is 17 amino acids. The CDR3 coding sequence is TGTGCCAGTAGTTTTCGGACAGGGGGTATTAGCAATCAGCCCCAGCATTTT. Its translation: CASSFRTGGISNQPQHF. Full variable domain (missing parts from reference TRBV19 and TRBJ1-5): DGGITQSPKYLFRKEGQNVTLSCEQNLNHDAMYWYRQDPGQGLRLIYYSQIVNDFQKGDIAEGYSVSREKKESFPLTVTSAQKNPTAFYLCASSFRTGGISNQPQHFGDGTRLSIL.

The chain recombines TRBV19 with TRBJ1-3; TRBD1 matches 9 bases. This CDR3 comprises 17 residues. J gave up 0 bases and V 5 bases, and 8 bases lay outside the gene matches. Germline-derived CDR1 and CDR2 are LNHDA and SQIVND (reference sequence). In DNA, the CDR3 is TGTGCCAGTAGTTTAACCGGGACAGGGTCCTCTGGAAACACCATATATTTT. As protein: CASSLTGTGSSGNTIYF.